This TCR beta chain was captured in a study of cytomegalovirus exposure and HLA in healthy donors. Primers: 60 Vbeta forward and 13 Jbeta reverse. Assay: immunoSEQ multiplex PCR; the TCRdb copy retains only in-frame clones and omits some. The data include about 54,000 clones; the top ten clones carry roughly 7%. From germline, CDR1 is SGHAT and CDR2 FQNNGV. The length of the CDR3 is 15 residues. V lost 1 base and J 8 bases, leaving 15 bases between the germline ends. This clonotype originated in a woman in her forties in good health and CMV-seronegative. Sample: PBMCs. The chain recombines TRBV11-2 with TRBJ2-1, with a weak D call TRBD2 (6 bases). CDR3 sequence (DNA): TGTGCCAGCAGCTTAGTAGGCGGGACCGCCCATGAGCAGTTCTTC. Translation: CASSLVGGTAHEQFF.